This T cell receptor (beta chain) was recovered during a study of T cell responses to AZD1222 COVID-19 vaccine. Study results and caveats: Females outnumbered males among donors, who were mostly white British; clonal diversity was possibly underestimated. Nearly half of unique spike-specific TCRs reportedly avoided B.1.351 and B.1.1.7 mutated regions.

As to this clone: What it binds is unknown.

Generated by immunoSEQ multiplex PCR, the TCRdb table keeps only in-frame clones and is missing some. The sample consists of roughly 98,000 clones, more than 70% of them appearing once. Sequencing used peripheral blood, obtained 28 days after the second AZD1222 dose. This sequence originates from an adult who received the AZD1222 COVID-19 vaccine.

The CDR3 DNA follows: TGTGCCAGCAGGCCTCCCGGGGGCACTGAAGCTTTCTTT. Residues: CASRPPGGTEAFF. The chain combines TRBV11-2 with TRBJ1-1; the D gene is possibly TRBD1 (5 bases). CDR1 is SGHAT, CDR2 FQNNGV, per germline. The CDR3 totals 13 residues. V lost 6 bases, J lost 4 bases, and 12 bases lay in between.